This record covers a single TCR beta chain. Produced via immunoSEQ multiplex PCR; TCRdb's table is partial and in-frame only. Of around 320,000 clones listed, roughly 87% are singletons. The record originates from a study of blood T cell repertoires in COVID-19. As for the study in general: Samples came from the United States, Italy and Spain, spanning acute and convalescent COVID-19. PBMCs, B-cell-depleted T cells, or T cells were the source of the cDNA or gDNA that made up the material.

Looked up from germline, CDR1 is SEHNR and CDR2 is FQNEAQ (reference sequence). CDR3 length: 12 residues. The receptor's source is a man aged 18 to 29 with active or convalescent COVID-19. This rearrangement joins TRBV7-9 to TRBJ2-7; 8 positions agree with TRBD1. The sequenced sample consisted of peripheral blood. CDR3 bases: TGTGCGGGCGGACAGGGCTCCTACGAGCAGTACTTC. This encodes CAGGQGSYEQYF.